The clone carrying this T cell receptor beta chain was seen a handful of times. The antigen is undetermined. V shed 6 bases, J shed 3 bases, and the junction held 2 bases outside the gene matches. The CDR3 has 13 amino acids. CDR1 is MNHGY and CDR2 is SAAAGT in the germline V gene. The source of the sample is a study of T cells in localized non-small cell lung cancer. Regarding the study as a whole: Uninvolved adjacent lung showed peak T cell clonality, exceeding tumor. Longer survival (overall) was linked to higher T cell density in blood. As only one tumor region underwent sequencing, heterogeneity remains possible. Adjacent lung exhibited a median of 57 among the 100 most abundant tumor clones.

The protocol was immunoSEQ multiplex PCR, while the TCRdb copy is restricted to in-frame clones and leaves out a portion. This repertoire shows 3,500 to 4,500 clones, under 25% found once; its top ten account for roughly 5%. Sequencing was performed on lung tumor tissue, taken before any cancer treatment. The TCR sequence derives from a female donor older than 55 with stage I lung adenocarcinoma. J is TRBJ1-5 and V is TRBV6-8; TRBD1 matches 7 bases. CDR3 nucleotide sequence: TGTGCCAGCAGGGGACAGTTCAATCAGCCCCAGCATTTT. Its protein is CASRGQFNQPQHF.